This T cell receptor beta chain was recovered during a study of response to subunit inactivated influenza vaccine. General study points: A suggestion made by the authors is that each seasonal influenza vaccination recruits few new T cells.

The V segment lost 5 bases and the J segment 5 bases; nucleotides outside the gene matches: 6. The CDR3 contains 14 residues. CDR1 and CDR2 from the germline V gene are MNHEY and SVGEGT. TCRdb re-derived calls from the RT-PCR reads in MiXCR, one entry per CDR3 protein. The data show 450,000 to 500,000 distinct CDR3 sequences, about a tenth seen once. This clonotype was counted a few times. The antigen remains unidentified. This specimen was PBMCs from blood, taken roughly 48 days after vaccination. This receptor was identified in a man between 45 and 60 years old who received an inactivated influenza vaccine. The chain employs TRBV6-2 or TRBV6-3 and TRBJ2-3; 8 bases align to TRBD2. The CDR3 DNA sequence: TGTGCCAGCAGTAAGACTAGCGAGAGAGATACGCAGTATTTT. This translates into CASSKTSERDTQYF.